This T cell receptor beta chain was recovered during a study of blood T cell repertoires in COVID-19. TCRdb's table, derived via immunoSEQ multiplex PCR, lists solely in-frame clones and lacks some. The sample records roughly 260,000 clones, roughly 84% being singletons. The V end lost 1 base, the J end lost 7 bases, and 15 bases lay between the germline ends. CDR1 is SGHDT and CDR2 is YYEEEE in the germline V gene. The CDR3 runs 16 residues. This clone appeared a single time. The chain recombines TRBV5-6 with TRBJ1-6, with D unresolved. Sequences were obtained from peripheral blood. The clonotype comes from a woman aged 40 to 50 who had recovered from COVID-19. The DNA of the CDR3 is TGTGCCAGCAGCTTGTACTCCGGAGAGAGAAATTCACCCCTCCACTTT. Residues: CASSLYSGERNSPLHF. Based on the CDR3 plus reference TRBV5-6 and TRBJ1-6, the full variable domain is DAGVTQSPTHLIKTRGQQVTLRCSPKSGHDTVSWYQQALGQGPQFIFQYYEEEERQRGNFPDRFSGHQFPNYSSELNVNALLLGDSALYLCASSLYSGERNSPLHFGNGTRLTVT.